A single sample is the source of the 22 T cell receptor beta chains below, sequenced in a study of CD8+CD57+ T cells in acquired aplastic anemia. Patients chosen for sequencing had shown CD8+CD57+ cell expansion by flow cytometry. The use of genomic DNA as template underpinned the TCR beta VDJ and CDR3 profiling. TCRdb re-called the reads with MiXCR, one entry per CDR3 protein. The sample lists 150,000 to 200,000 distinct CDR3 sequences; more than 45% were seen once. The sequencing sample was made of sorted CD4+, CD8+, or CD8+CD57+ T cells (not recorded which) from PBMCs. Receptors originate from a human donor with aplastic anemia.

To note about this clonotype: One end of the junction varies from germline; a read error may be responsible. The J gene is TRBJ2-7, the V gene TRBV2; D gene unclear. The CDR3 is made up of 14 amino acids. CDR1 is SNHLY, CDR2 FYNNEI, per germline. CDR3 amino acids: CASSEEGTPYEQSF. In DNA form, the CDR3 reads TGTGCCAGCAGTGAAGAGGGCACTCCCTACGAACAGTCCTTC.

This clonotype was counted many times. The chain has TRBV7-8 and TRBJ1-2; D is uncertain. Germline V gives CDR1 SGHVS, CDR2 FQNEAQ. The V gene lost 5 bases and the J gene lost 6 bases, with 22 bases spanning the gap. The CDR3 runs to 16 residues. The CDR3 DNA follows: TGTGCCAGCAGCCCGAGGCAACGGGAAATTCGGGATGGCTACACCTTC. Translating it yields CASSPRQREIRDGYTF.

This clonotype was detected many times. The chain recombines TRBV15 with TRBJ1-1, with D hard to call. Trimming cost V 5 bases and J 3 bases, with 16 bases left between them. CDR3 length: 15 amino acids. From germline, CDR1 is LNHNV and CDR2 YYDKDF (reference sequence). Here the CDR3 reads CATSDRRRWDTEAFF. For the CDR3, the DNA is TGTGCCACCAGCGATCGGAGGAGATGGGACACTGAAGCTTTCTTT.

In its sample, this clonotype was seen many times. The genes are TRBV20-1 and TRBJ2-5; D is perhaps TRBD1 (6 bases). The length of the CDR3 is 16 residues. CDR1 is DFQATT and CDR2 is SNEGSKA in the germline V gene (reference sequence). The V gene lost 5 bases and the J gene lost 9 bases, with 28 bases spanning the gap. CDR3 nucleotides: TGCAGTGCTGGCCCATTAGGACAGTCAGTCCAGGTGGCCCAGTACTTC. Translation: CSAGPLGQSVQVAQYF.

This clonotype was seen at least ten times. The chain has TRBV29-1 and TRBJ1-2; the D gene is possibly TRBD1 (6 bases). V lost 2 bases, J lost 4 bases, and 17 bases lay in between. In germline, CDR1 is SQVTM, CDR2 ANQGSEA. The CDR3 contains 15 residues. CDR3 protein: CSVESSGADGYGYTF. In DNA form, the CDR3 reads TGCAGCGTTGAAAGTTCAGGGGCAGATGGCTATGGCTACACCTTC. The variable domain in full, with the rest retrieved from reference TRBV29-1 and TRBJ1-2, is SAVISQKPSRDICQRGTSLTIQCQVDSQVTMMFWYRQQPGQSLTLIATANQGSEATYESGFVIDKFPISRPNLTFSTLTVSNMSPEDSSIYLCSVESSGADGYGYTFGSGTRLTVV.

This clonotype was picked up one time. At one end, the junction sequence differs from germline, possibly due to a read error. Here the CDR3 reads CASSESGINSDEQYF. The CDR3 bases are TGTGCCAGCAGTGAATCGGGTATTAACTCCGACGAGCAGTACTTC. This chain connects TRBV25-1 to TRBJ2-7; D not resolved. Germline V gene lookup returns CDR1 MGHDK and CDR2 SYGVNS. This CDR3 comprises 15 residues.

This clonotype was detected ten times or more. The chain joins TRBV7-2 to TRBJ2-2; a possible D gene is TRBD1 (7 bases). The germline V gene encodes CDR1 SGHTA and CDR2 FQGNSA. Trimming took 8 bases from V and 4 from J, leaving 14 bases between them. This CDR3 has 14 residues. CDR3 residues: CASQGGLRTGELFF. The CDR3 DNA reads as TGTGCCAGCCAGGGGGGACTCCGCACCGGGGAGCTGTTTTTT.

This clonotype has a handful of counts. The rearrangement links TRBV7-9 to TRBJ2-7, with TRBD1 identical over 7 bases. After removal of 5 bases from V and 7 bases from J, the junction contained 2 bases not matched to a gene. The CDR3 has 11 amino acids. Germline V CDR1 and CDR2: SEHNR, FQNEAQ (reference sequence). DNA for the CDR3: TGTGCCAGCAGCAGACAGGGAGAGCAGTACTTC. It yields the protein CASSRQGEQYF.

Only one count was recorded for this clonotype. The gene calls are TRBV19 and TRBJ1-2; 7 nucleotides match TRBD1. CDR1 is LNHDA, CDR2 SQIVND, per germline (reference sequence). Trimming took 5 bases from V and 7 from J; bases not matched to a gene: 13. CDR3 length equals 15 residues. Here the CDR3 DNA reads TGTGCCAGTAGTCCCTCCGGGACAGCCTTGGGTGGCTACACCTTC. Translation gives CASSPSGTALGGYTF.

This clonotype was seen only a few times. This chain joins TRBV15 and TRBJ1-1; unclear D gene. Per the germline V gene, CDR1 is LNHNV and CDR2 is YYDKDF (reference sequence). CDR3 length equals 14 residues. V was trimmed by 0 bases and J by 1 base, leaving 6 bases between them. CDR3 sequence (DNA): TGTGCCACCAGCAGAGATTGGACGAACACTGAAGCTTTCTTT. This gives the protein CATSRDWTNTEAFF.

In its sample, this clonotype was seen once. The CDR3 region is CASSPRTGQETQYF. In DNA, the CDR3 is TGTGCCAGCAGTCCACGGACAGGGCAAGAGACCCAGTACTTC. The gene calls are TRBV27 and TRBJ2-5; 8 positions match TRBD1. The CDR3 contains 14 residues. Per the germline V gene, CDR1 is MNHEY and CDR2 is SMNVEV (reference sequence). V shed 5 bases and J 2 bases; nucleotides not matched to a gene: 4.

This rearrangement joins TRBV12-3 or TRBV12-4 to TRBJ1-6, with D hard to call. The CDR3 spans 14 residues. Trimming removed 2 bases from V and 6 bases from J, with 8 bases in between. The DNA for the CDR3 is TGTGCCAGCAGTTTAATGGGTCGTAATTCACCCCTCCACTTT. Translation: CASSLMGRNSPLHF.

This clonotype was detected ten times or more. This chain uses TRBV12-5 with TRBJ1-1, with D unclear. The germline V and J ends were trimmed by 6 bases and 1 base, with 15 bases remaining between them. The CDR3 covers 15 residues. From germline, CDR1 is LGHNT and CDR2 FRNRAP. The DNA for the CDR3 is TGTGCTAGTGGCCCTAGAGGAAACGCGAACACTGAAGCTTTCTTT. Protein product: CASGPRGNANTEAFF. Combining the CDR3 with reference TRBV12-5 and TRBJ1-1 gives the whole variable domain DARVTQTPRHKVTEMGQEVTMRCQPILGHNTVFWYRQTMMQGLELLAYFRNRAPLDDSGMPKDRFSAEMPDATLATLKIQPSEPRDSAVYFCASGPRGNANTEAFFGQGTRLTVV.

This clonotype was seen repeatedly, ten times or more. The rearrangement uses TRBV18 and TRBJ2-5, with 9 bases matching TRBD2. Germline assignment: CDR1 KGHSH and CDR2 LQKENI. The J segment lost 3 bases and the V segment lost 3 bases, leaving 5 bases of the junction unmatched. This CDR3 spans 15 amino acids. DNA of the CDR3: TGTGCCAGCTCACCGGTCTCTAGCGGGGAAGAGACCCAGTACTTC. It yields the protein CASSPVSSGEETQYF.

The rearrangement uses TRBV7-6 and TRBJ2-7; possibly TRBD1 for D (6 bases). V was clipped by 0 bases and J by 8 bases, with 14 bases between them. There are 14 residues in the CDR3. Germline CDR1 reads SGHVS; CDR2 reads FNYEAQ. CDR3 sequence: CASSLAGATGQQYF. CDR3 sequence (DNA): TGTGCCAGCAGCTTAGCGGGGGCGACTGGTCAGCAGTACTTC. Full variable domain (missing parts from reference TRBV7-6 and TRBJ2-7): GAGVSQSPRYKVTKRGQDVALRCDPISGHVSLYWYRQALGQGPEFLTYFNYEAQQDKSGLPNDRFSAERPEGSISTLTIQRTEQRDSAMYRCASSLAGATGQQYFGPGTRLTVT.

The sample holds many counts of this clonotype. The chain couples TRBV7-2 to TRBJ2-2; 13 nucleotides align to TRBD2. V trimming: 3 bases; J trimming: 1 base; junction bases outside the gene matches: 8. The CDR3 consists of 19 residues. Germline loops: CDR1 SGHTA, CDR2 FQGNSA. DNA for the CDR3: TGTGCCAGCAGCTTTCTACTAGCGGGAGGGCCACTGAACACCGGGGAGCTGTTTTTT. Protein sequence: CASSFLLAGGPLNTGELFF.

This clonotype occurred many times. The chain couples TRBV9 to TRBJ1-4; 8 nucleotides align to TRBD1. The germline CDR1 and CDR2 sequences are SGDLS and YYNGEE. The CDR3 runs 16 residues. J lost 7 bases, V lost 0 bases, and 8 bases had no gene match. CDR3: CASSVESGTGFEKLFF. For the CDR3, the DNA is TGTGCCAGCAGCGTAGAGTCTGGGACAGGATTTGAAAAACTGTTTTTT.

This clonotype was counted a few times. The rearrangement uses TRBV5-4 and TRBJ2-4; TRBD2 matches 12 bases. The CDR3 runs 21 residues. The junction had 13 bases not matched to a gene; V was cut back by 0 bases and J by 0 bases. Looked up from germline, CDR1 is SGHNT and CDR2 is YYREEE (reference sequence). Here the CDR3 DNA reads TGTGCCAGCAGCTTGGAGGGGGTGGTACTAGCGGGAGGAGGAGCCAAAAACATTCAGTACTTC. This gives the protein CASSLEGVVLAGGGAKNIQYF.

This chain connects TRBV2 to TRBJ2-2; D tentatively reads TRBD1 or TRBD2 (5 bases each). The V end was cut by 6 bases, the J end by 4 bases, with 18 bases between. This CDR3 is built from 16 residues. Germline loops: CDR1 SNHLY, CDR2 FYNNEI. CDR3 DNA: TGTGCCAGCAGAGGAGGTCAGGGCCGTATCACCGGGGAGCTGTTTTTT. It specifies CASRGGQGRITGELFF.

This chain connects TRBV24-1 to TRBJ2-7; 12 bases map to TRBD1. CDR3 size: 16 residues. CDR1 is KGHDR, CDR2 SFDVKD, per germline. V shed 4 bases and J 5 bases; nucleotides not matched to a gene: 8. CDR3 coding DNA: TGTGCCACCAGTGACCACGGGACAGGGGGCTTCAACGAGCAGTACTTC. This encodes CATSDHGTGGFNEQYF.

A note on this clonotype: Germline and junction disagree at one end, which may indicate a read error. The V gene is TRBV29-1, the J gene TRBJ2-1, with 7 bases matching TRBD2. Germline V lookup: CDR1 SQVTM, CDR2 ANQGSEA. The CDR3 consists of 14 residues. The CDR3 DNA is TGCAGCGTTGAGGGGGGACTACCTTACAATGAGCAGCTCTTC. Protein: CSVEGGLPYNEQLF.

On this clonotype itself: This is likely a read error, given that the CDR3 carries no conserved phenylalanine or tryptophan at its end. This chain links TRBV24-1 with TRBJ2-1; 10 nucleotides align to TRBD1. V lost 6 bases to trimming and J lost 4 bases; unmatched junction nucleotides: 8. Germline V gives CDR1 KGHDR, CDR2 SFDVKD. The CDR3 runs 16 residues. The CDR3 spells CATSSGQGVPYNEQFS. DNA for the CDR3: TGTGCCACCAGTTCTGGACAGGGGGTCCCTTACAATGAGCAGTTCTCC.